Sequencing of this TCR beta chain was carried out in a study of T cells after yellow fever vaccination. This clonotype was recorded a few times. Its antigen is unknown. TCRdb fed the 5' RACE reads into MiXCR, producing one record per CDR3 protein. The sample yields 180,000 or so distinct CDR3 sequences, roughly 9.6% seen once. CDR1 and CDR2 from the germline V gene are LNHNV and YYDKDF (reference sequence). Trimming stripped 8 bases from V and 1 base from J, with 9 bases between. This CDR3 is 13 amino acids long. Study-wide findings and caveats: Booster samples showed a return of most primary-vaccination clones (roughly 96% CD4, 88% CD8).

Sequencing used CD8+ T cells sorted from PBMCs, obtained 15 days after the yellow fever booster vaccination. The source of this sequence is a man between 18 and 35 years old who received the YFV17D yellow fever vaccine. The rearrangement uses TRBV15 and TRBJ1-3, with D possibly TRBD1 on 5 matching bases. In DNA form, the CDR3 reads TGTGCCACCGGAGGGGCGTCTGGAAACACCATATATTTT. It encodes CATGGASGNTIYF.